This T cell receptor (beta chain) was identified in a study of T cell responses to AZD1222 COVID-19 vaccine. Overall study findings and caveats: Clonal diversity was possibly underestimated, and white British individuals and females predominated among donors. With dominance at 160-218 and 743-854, vaccine-associated CD4 TCRs spanned spike.

Turning to this clone: As yet, its antigen is unknown.

Method: immunoSEQ multiplex PCR; TCRdb's copy keeps in-frame clones and lacks some. Of roughly 130,000 clones in the sample, about 92% are singletons; the top ten hold about 1.9%. Germline trimming cut 0 bases from V and 2 bases from J; bases unmatched to any gene: 2. Germline CDR1 SGDLS, CDR2 YYNGEE. The CDR3 extends over 15 amino acids. The origin of this receptor is an adult in good health. The V and J genes are TRBV9 and TRBJ2-1, with 7 bases that match TRBD2. The material sequenced was peripheral blood, taken on day 0 of AZD1222 vaccination. DNA for the CDR3: TGTGCCAGCAGCGTAGCGGGGGGACCCTACAATGAGCAGTTCTTC. It specifies CASSVAGGPYNEQFF.